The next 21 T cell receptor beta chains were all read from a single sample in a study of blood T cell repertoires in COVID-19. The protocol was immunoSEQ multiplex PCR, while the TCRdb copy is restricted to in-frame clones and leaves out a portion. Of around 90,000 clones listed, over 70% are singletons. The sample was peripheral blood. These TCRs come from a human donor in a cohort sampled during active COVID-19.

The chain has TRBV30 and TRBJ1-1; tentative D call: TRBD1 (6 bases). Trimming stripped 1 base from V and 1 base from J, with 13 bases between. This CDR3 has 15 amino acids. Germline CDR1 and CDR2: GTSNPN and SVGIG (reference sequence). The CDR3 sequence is CAWSDRRRGNTEAFF. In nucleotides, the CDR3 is TGTGCCTGGAGTGACAGGCGCAGGGGGAACACTGAAGCTTTCTTT.

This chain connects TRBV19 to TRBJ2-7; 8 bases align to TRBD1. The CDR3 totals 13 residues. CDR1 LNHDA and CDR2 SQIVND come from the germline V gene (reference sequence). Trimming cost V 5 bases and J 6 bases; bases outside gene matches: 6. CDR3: CASSATGDGEQYF. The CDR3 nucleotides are TGTGCCAGTAGTGCGACAGGGGATGGCGAGCAGTACTTC.

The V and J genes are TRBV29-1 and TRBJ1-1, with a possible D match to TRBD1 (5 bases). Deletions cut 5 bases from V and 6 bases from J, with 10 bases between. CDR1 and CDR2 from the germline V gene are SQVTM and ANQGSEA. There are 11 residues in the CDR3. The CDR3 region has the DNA TGCAGCGTTCCTTGGGGCCCTGAAGCTTTCTTT. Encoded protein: CSVPWGPEAFF.

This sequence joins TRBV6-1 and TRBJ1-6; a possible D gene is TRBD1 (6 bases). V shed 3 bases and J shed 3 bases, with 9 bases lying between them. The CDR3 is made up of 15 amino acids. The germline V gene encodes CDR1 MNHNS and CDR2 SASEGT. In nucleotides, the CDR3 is TGTGCCAGCAGTGAGGACAGAAGCTATAATTCACCCCTCCACTTT. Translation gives CASSEDRSYNSPLHF.

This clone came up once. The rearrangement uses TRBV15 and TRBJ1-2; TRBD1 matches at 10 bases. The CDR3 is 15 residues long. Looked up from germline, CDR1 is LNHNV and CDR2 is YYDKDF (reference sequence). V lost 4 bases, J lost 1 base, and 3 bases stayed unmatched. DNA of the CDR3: TGTGCCACCAGCACGACAGGGGGCTTTAACTATGGCTACACCTTC. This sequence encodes CATSTTGGFNYGYTF.

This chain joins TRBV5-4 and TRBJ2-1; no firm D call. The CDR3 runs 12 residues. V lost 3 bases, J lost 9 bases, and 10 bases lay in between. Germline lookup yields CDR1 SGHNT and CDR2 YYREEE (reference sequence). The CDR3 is CASSYSAAEQFF. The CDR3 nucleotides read TGTGCCAGCAGCTACTCCGCGGCTGAGCAGTTCTTC.

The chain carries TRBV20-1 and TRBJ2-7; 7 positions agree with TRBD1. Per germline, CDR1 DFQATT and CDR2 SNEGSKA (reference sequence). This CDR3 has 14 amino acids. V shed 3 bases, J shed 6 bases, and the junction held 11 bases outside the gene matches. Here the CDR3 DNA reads TGCAGTGCTAGTATCACAGGGGCCCACGGCGAGCAGTACTTC. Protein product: CSASITGAHGEQYF.

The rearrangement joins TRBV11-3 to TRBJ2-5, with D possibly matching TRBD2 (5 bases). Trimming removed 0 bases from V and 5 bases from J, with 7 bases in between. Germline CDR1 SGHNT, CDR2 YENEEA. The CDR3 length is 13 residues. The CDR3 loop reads CASSLESGETQYF. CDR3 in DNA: TGTGCCAGCAGCTTAGAGAGCGGCGAGACCCAGTACTTC.

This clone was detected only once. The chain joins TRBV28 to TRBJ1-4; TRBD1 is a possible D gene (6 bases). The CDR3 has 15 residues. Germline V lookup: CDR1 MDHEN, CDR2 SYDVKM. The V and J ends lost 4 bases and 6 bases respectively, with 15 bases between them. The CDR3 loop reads CASSSGRGYYEKLFF. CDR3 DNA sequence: TGTGCCAGCAGTTCTGGCAGGGGCTACTATGAAAAACTGTTTTTT.

CDR3: CASSAPRTGGIYGYTF. The DNA of the CDR3 is TGTGCCAGCAGTGCCCCCCGGACAGGGGGCATCTATGGCTACACCTTC. The rearrangement links TRBV25-1 to TRBJ1-2; 11 bases match TRBD1. Trimming cost V 4 bases and J 4 bases; bases outside gene matches: 8. CDR1 is MGHDK, CDR2 SYGVNS, per germline. The CDR3 contains 16 residues.

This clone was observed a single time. The CDR3 region has the DNA TGTGCCAGCAGCTTTAGAGCGGGTGCGAACGAGCAGTACTTC. As protein: CASSFRAGANEQYF. The chain has TRBV3-1 (or the pseudogene TRBV3-2) and TRBJ2-7; D is perhaps TRBD2 (6 bases). Germline values: CDR1 LGHDT, CDR2 YNNKEL (reference sequence). CDR3 length: 14 amino acids. The V end was cut by 5 bases, the J end by 5 bases, with 16 bases between.

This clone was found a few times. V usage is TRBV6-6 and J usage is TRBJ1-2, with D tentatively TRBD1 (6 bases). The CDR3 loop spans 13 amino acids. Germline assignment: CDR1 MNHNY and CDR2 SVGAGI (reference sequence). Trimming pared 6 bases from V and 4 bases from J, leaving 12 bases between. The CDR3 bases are TGTGCCAGCAGGACCACAGGGACCTATGGCTACACCTTC. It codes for CASRTTGTYGYTF.

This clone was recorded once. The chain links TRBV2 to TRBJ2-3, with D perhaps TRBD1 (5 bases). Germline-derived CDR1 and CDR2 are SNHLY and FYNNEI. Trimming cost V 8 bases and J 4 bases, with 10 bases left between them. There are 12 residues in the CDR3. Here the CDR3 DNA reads TGTGCCAGCTGCCAGGGCCCAGATACGCAGTATTTT. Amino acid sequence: CASCQGPDTQYF.

The DNA for the CDR3 is TGTGCCAGCAGCGGGGCCAGGGGATATCGGTCACCCCTCCACTTT. Protein: CASSGARGYRSPLHF. The J gene is TRBJ1-6, the V gene TRBV7-9; D perhaps matches TRBD1 (6 bases). Germline V gene sequence: CDR1 SEHNR, CDR2 FQNEAQ (reference sequence). The CDR3 contains 15 residues. Trimming shortened V by 5 bases and J by 10 bases, and 18 bases separated the two germline ends.

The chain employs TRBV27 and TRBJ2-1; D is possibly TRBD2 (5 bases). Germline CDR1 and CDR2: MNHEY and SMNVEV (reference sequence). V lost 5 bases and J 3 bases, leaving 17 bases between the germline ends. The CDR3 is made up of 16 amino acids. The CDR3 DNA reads TGTGCCAGCAGTACTGGACTCTACGGAGACTACAATGAGCAGTTCTTC. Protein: CASSTGLYGDYNEQFF.

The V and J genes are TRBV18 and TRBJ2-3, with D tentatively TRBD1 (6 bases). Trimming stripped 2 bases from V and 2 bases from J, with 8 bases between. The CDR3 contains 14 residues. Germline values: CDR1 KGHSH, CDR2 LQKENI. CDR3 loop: CASSPGQTTDTQYF. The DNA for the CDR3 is TGTGCCAGCTCACCAGGACAGACCACAGATACGCAGTATTTT.

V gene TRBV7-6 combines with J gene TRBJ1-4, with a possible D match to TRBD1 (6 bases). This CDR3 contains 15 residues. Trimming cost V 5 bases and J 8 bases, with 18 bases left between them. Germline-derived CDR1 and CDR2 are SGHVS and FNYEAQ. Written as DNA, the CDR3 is TGTGCCAGCAGCCCACAGGGCGCCCTTCGGGAAAAACTGTTTTTT. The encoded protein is CASSPQGALREKLFF.

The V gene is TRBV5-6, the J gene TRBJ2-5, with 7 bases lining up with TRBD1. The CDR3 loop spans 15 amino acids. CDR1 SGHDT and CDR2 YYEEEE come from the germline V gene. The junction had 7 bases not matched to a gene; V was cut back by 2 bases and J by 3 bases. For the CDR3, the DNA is TGTGCCAGCAGCTTAAGAATCGACAGGGAAGAGACCCAGTACTTC. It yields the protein CASSLRIDREETQYF.

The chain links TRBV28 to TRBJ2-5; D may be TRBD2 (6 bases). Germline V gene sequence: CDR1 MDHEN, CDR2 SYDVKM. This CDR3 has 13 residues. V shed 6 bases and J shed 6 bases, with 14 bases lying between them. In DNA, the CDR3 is TGTGCCAGCAGCCGGGAGCGCTGGAAGACCCAGTACTTC. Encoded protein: CASSRERWKTQYF.

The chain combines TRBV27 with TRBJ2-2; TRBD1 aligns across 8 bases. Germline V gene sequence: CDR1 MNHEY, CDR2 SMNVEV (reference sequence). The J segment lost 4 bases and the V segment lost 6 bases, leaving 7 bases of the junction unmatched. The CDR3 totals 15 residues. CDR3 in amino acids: CASRNRTGPTGELFF. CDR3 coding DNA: TGTGCCAGCAGGAATCGGACAGGGCCCACCGGGGAGCTGTTTTTT.

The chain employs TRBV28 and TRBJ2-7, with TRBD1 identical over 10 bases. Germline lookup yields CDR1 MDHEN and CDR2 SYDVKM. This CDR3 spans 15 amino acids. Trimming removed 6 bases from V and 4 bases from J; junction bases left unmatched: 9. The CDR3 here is CASRHGTGVLYEQYF. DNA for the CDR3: TGTGCCAGCAGACATGGGACAGGGGTTCTATACGAGCAGTACTTC.